This entry features one T cell receptor (beta chain) sequence. Its antigen is not known. The data stem from a study of T cells in Graves' hyperthyroidism and ophthalmopathy. Study-level results: Blood samples included most of the expanded thyroid clonotypes exceeding 0.001.

Pregnant or lactating patients were excluded, as were those with uncontrolled infection or other autoimmune disease. Using about 10 ml of fresh peripheral blood, PBMCs were prepared. The CDR3 regions of TCR beta were amplified from RNA transcripts. First-round RT-PCR of the TCR CDR3 relied on the HTBI primer set. TCRdb used MiXCR to reprocess the multiplex PCR reads, holding one entry per CDR3 protein. The table shows around 600,000 distinct CDR3 sequences, with approximately 15% occurring only once. The CDR3 contains 17 residues. Germline assignment: CDR1 DFQATT and CDR2 SNEGSKA (reference sequence). V lost 4 bases and J lost 3; bases outside the gene matches: 11.

The chain joins TRBV20-1 to TRBJ2-6; 8 nucleotides align to TRBD2. The sequenced sample was blood. This receptor was identified in a woman aged 45-65 years with Graves' ophthalmopathy. In nucleotides, the CDR3 is TGCAGTGCTAAGTTAGGAGCGGGAGTGTTTGGGGCCAACGTCCTGACTTTC. This translates into CSAKLGAGVFGANVLTF.